This T cell receptor beta chain was documented in a study of T cells in Graves' hyperthyroidism and ophthalmopathy. Amplification of TCR beta CDR3 regions was performed using RNA transcripts as template. A first-round RT-PCR of the TCR CDR3 used the HTBI primer set. TCRdb recomputed calls from the multiplex PCR reads with MiXCR, one row per CDR3 protein. The data hold hundreds of thousands of distinct CDR3 sequences, with around 16% observed a single time. Patients were excluded for uncontrolled infection, other autoimmune disease, pregnancy or lactation. Clinical symptoms, serum thyroxine and TRAb, thyroid ultrasound and orbital computed tomography together formed the diagnostic basis. PBMCs stemmed from approximately 10 ml fresh peripheral blood. Regarding this clonotype: Its antigen is undetermined.

Notes on the study in general: Blood held most thyroid clonotypes expanded above 0.001 frequency.

Sequences were obtained from blood. The sequence derives from a woman aged 40 to 49 with Graves' ophthalmopathy.

CDR3 protein: CASIRAPGTGSPEAFF. CDR3 bases: TGTGCCAGCATTAGGGCCCCCGGGACAGGGAGTCCTGAAGCTTTCTTT. The V and J genes are TRBV19 and TRBJ1-1, with 9 bases aligning to TRBD1. V was pared by 9 bases and J by 6 bases, with 17 bases of the junction left unmatched. From germline, CDR1 is LNHDA and CDR2 SQIVND (reference sequence). CDR3 length: 16 residues.